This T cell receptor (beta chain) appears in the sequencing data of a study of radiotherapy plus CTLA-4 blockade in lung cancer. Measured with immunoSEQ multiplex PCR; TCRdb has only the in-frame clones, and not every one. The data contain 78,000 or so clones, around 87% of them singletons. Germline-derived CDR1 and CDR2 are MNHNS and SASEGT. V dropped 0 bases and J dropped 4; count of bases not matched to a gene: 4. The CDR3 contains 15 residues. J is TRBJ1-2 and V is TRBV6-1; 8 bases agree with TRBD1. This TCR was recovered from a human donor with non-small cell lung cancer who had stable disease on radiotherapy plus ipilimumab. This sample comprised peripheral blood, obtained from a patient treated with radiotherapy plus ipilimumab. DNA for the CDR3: TGTGCCAGCAGTGAAGCGAGGACAGGGTTCTATGGCTACACCTTC. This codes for CASSEARTGFYGYTF.